This TCR beta chain comes out of a study of vaccination and CD4 T cells after COVID-19. Broader study findings: The median SARS-CoV-2-reactive clonotype number increased from roughly 19 to 38, without statistical significance. Researchers report that 304 of 307 vaccine-specific clones in convalescent patients proved spike mono-reactive.

The treatment is: roughly 10-day PBMC culture with coronavirus spike peptide pools or control peptides (ViraFEST assay). ViraFEST used peptide pools to expand antigen-specific T cells, then sequenced TCRs. Per germline, CDR1 SEHNR and CDR2 FQNEAQ (reference sequence). The V gene lost 2 bases and the J gene lost 13 bases, with 21 bases spanning the gap. This CDR3 is built from 16 residues. The Oncomine TCR Beta short-read assay was applied to DNA of cultured CD4+ T cells. Genomic DNA was drawn out of CD4+ T cells grown in culture. TCRdb redid the calling of the PCR reads with MiXCR, one entry per CDR3 protein. The sample consists of approximately 11,000 distinct CDR3 sequences, approximately 59% of them appearing once. This clonotype turned up a few times. Antigen unknown.

The chain joins TRBV7-9 to TRBJ1-6; D possibly corresponds to TRBD1 (6 bases). The TCR was taken from a human donor who had recovered from COVID-19. The sequencing input was CD4+ T cells from blood, cultured in vitro. The CDR3 here is CASSLSSSDRLTPLHF. In DNA form, the CDR3 reads TGTGCCAGCAGCTTATCCAGTTCGGACAGACTAACCCCCCTCCACTTT.